The present TCR beta chain was sequenced within a study of response to subunit inactivated influenza vaccine listed by TCRdb under 2018. About the full investigation: To follow how T cells responded to a trivalent subunit inactivated influenza vaccine, the researchers relied on deep quantitative profiling of the T cell receptor repertoire. Overall study results and their limits: According to the authors, only a limited number of new T cells may be recruited by each seasonal influenza vaccination.

About this clonotype: It lacks a known antigen. The input lacks base qualities; no much larger clone sits a single base away.

The CDR3, cysteine through phenylalanine, is 15 amino acids long. The sequence is cut down to CDR3 DNA, 45 bases in frame from base 1. V trim: 7 bases; J trim: 6 bases; unmatched bases: 9. The library was produced with RT-PCR. Sequenced using an Illumina HiSeq 2500. The public reads were reanalyzed by TCRdb: fastp trimming at Q25, MiXCR alignment, in-frame beta chains only. Rows with a matching CDR3 protein are joined into one entry that keeps the most common DNA and genes. The sample includes a few hundred thousand distinct CDR3 sequences, with 22% observed a single time. The ten largest clonotypes hold 10% of the sample.

This receptor chain uses TRBV12-3 or TRBV12-4 and TRBJ2-1; 10 bases in the junction line up with TRBD1. Sequenced material: PBMCs from blood, taken 21 months after vaccination. This sequence originates from a man between 50 and 69 years old who received an inactivated influenza vaccine. Donor details come from another sample of the same person, matched by shared clones. The nucleotide sequence reads as follows: TGTGCCAGCACCTATGACAGGGGGCTCCGCAATGAGCAGTTCTTC. The encoded protein is CASTYDRGLRNEQFF.